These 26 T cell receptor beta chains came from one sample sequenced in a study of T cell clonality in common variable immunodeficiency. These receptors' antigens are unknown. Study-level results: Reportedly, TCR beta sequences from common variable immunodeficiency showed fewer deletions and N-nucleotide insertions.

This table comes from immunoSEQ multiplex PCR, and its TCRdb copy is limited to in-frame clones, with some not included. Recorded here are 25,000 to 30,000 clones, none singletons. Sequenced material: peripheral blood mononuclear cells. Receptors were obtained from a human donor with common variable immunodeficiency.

CDR3: CASSPGQSNEKLFF. The CDR3 bases that were read are TGTGCCAGCAGCCCGGGACAGTCTAATGAAAAA. This sequence joins TRBV7-9 and TRBJ1-4, with TRBD1 matching 7 bases. The CDR3 end falls 3 residues outside the read, so it is completed with the germline J gene. This CDR3 region has 14 residues. V was pared by 5 bases and J by 3 bases, with 3 bases of the junction left unmatched. The germline V gene encodes CDR1 SEHNR and CDR2 FQNEAQ (reference sequence). Looking up the rest from reference TRBV7-9 and TRBJ1-4 gives the full variable domain: DTGVSQNPRHKITKRGQNVTFRCDPISEHNRLYWYRQTLGQGPEFLTYFQNEAQLEKSRLLSDRFSAERPKGSFSTLEIQRTEQGDSAMYLCASSPGQSNEKLFFGSGTQLSVL.

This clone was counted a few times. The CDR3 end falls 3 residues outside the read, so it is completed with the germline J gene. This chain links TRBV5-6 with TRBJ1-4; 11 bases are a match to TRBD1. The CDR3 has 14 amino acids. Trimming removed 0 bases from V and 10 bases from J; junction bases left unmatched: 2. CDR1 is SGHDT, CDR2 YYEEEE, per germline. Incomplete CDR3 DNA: TGTGCCAGCAGCTTGGGGGACAGGGGGATAAAA. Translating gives CASSLGDRGIK. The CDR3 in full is CASSLGDRGIKLFF. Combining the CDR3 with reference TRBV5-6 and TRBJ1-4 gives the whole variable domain DAGVTQSPTHLIKTRGQQVTLRCSPKSGHDTVSWYQQALGQGPQFIFQYYEEEERQRGNFPDRFSGHQFPNYSSELNVNALLLGDSALYLCASSLGDRGIKLFFGSGTQLSVL.

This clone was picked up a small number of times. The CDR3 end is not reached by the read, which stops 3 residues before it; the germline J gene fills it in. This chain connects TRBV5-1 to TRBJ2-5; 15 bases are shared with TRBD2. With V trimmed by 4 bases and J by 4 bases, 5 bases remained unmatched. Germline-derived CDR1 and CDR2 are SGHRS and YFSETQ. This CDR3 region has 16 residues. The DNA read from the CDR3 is TGCGCCAGCAGCAGGGGACTAGCGGGGGGCGCAGAGACC. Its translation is CASSRGLAGGAET. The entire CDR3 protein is CASSRGLAGGAETQYF.

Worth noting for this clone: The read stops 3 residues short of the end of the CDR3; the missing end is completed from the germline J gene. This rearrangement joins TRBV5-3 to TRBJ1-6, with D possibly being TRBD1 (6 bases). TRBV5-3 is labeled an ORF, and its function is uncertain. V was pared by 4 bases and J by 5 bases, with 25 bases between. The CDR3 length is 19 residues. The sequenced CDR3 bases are TGTGCCAGAAGCCCGCCTGGGGGGGCGGTAAAATCCCATAATTCACCC. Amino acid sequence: CARSPPGGAVKSHNSP. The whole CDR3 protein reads CARSPPGGAVKSHNSPLHF.

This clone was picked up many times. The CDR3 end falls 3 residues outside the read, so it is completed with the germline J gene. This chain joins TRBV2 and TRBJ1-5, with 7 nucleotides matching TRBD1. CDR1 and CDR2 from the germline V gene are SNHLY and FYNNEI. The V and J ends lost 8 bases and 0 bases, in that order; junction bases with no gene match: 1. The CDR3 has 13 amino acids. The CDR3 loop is CASDRDSNQPQHF. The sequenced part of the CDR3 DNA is TGTGCCAGCGACAGGGATAGCAATCAGCCC.

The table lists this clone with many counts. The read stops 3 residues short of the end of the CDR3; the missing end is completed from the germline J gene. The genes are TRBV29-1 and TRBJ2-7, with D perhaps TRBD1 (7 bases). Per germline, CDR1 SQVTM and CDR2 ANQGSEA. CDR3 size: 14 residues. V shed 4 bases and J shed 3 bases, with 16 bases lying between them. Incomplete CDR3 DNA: TGCAGCGTTGCGGGGGCGGGACAGTACTACGAG. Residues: CSVAGAGQYYE. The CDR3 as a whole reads CSVAGAGQYYEQYF.

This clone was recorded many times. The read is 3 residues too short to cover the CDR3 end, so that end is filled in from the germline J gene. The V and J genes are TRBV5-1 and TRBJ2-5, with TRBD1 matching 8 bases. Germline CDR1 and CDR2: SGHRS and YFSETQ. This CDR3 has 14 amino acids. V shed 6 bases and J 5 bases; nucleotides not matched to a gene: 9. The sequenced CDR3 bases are TGCGCCAGCACAATTCAGGGGGCGCGTGAGACC. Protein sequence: CASTIQGARET. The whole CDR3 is CASTIQGARETQYF.

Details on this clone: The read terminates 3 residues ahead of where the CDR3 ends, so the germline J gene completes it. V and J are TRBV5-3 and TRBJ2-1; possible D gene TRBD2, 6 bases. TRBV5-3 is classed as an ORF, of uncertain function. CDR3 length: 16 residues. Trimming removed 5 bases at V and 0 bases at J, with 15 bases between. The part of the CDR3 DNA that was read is TGTGCCAGAAGGCCCCTAGCGTATAGCTCCTACAATGAG. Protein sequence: CARRPLAYSSYNE. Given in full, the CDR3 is CARRPLAYSSYNEQFF.

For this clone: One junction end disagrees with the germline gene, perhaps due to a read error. The CDR3: CASSPGGPLDTQYF. The CDR3 bases that were read are TGTGCTAGCAGCCCGGGGGGGCCATTAGATACG. The J gene is TRBJ2-3, the V gene TRBV7-7; 8 bases match TRBD2. The read falls 3 residues short of the CDR3 end, and the missing part is taken from the germline J gene. CDR1 and CDR2 (germline): SSHAT, FNYEAQ (reference sequence). This CDR3 is 14 amino acids long.

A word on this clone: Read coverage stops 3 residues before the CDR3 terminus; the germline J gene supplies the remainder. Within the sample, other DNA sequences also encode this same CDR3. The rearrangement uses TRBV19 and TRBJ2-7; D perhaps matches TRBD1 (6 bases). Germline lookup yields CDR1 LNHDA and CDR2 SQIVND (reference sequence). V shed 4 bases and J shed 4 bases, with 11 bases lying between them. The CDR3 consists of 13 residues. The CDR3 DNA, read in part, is TGTGCCAGTAGTACAGGGGACACTTACGAG. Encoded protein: CASSTGDTYE. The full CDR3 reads CASSTGDTYEQYF.

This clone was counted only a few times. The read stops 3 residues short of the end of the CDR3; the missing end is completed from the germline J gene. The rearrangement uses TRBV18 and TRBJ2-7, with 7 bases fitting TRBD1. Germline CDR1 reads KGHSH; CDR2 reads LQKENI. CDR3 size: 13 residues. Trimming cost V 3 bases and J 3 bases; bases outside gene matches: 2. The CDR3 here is CASSPRQGYEQYF. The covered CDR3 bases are TGTGCCAGCTCACCTAGACAGGGCTACGAG.

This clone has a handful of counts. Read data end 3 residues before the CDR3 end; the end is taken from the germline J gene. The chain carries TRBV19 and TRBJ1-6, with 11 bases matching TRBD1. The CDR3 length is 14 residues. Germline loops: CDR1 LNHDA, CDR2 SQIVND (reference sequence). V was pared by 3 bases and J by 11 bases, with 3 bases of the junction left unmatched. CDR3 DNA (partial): TGTGCCAGTAGTATGGGGACAGGGGGGACACCC. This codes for CASSMGTGGTP. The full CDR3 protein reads CASSMGTGGTPLHF.

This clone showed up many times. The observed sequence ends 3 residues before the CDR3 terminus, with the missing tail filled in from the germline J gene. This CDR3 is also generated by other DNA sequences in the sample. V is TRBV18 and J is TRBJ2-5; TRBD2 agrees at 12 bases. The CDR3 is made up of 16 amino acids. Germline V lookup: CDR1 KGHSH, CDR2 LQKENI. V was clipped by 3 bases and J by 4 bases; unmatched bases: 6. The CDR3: CASSPTSGGRGETQYF. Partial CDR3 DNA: TGTGCCAGCTCACCGACTAGCGGGGGCCGGGGAGAGACC.

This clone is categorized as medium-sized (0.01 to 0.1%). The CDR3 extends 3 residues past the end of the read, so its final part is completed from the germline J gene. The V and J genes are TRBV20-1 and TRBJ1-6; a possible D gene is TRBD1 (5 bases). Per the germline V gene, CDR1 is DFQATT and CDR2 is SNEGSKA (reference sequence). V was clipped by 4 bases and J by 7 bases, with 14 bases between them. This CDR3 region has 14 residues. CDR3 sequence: CSATSGSENSPLHF. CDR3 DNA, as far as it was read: TGCAGTGCTACCTCAGGGTCGGAGAATTCACCC.

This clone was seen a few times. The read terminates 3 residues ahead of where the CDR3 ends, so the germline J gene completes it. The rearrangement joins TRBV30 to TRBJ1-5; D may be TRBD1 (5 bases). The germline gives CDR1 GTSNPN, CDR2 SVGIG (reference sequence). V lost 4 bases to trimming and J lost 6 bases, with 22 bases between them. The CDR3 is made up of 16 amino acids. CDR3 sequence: CAWTLSGSGGPQPQHF. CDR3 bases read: TGTGCCTGGACGTTAAGCGGCTCCGGGGGACCTCAGCCC.

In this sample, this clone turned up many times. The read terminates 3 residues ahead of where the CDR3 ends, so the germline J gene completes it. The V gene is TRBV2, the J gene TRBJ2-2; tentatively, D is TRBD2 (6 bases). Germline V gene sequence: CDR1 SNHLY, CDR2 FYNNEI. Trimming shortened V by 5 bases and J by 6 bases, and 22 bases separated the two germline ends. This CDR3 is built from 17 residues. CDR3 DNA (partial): TGTGCCAGCAGTCCACCGGGGGAGAGAGTTAGGGCCGGGGAG. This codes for CASSPPGERVRAGE. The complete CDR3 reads CASSPPGERVRAGELFF.

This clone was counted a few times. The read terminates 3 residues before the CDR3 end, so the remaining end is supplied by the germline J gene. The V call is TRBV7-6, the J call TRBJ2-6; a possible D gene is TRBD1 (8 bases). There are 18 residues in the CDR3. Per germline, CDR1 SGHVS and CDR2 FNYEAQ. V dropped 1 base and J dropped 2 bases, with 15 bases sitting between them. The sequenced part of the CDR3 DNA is TGTGCCAGCAGCTTAGAAACAGGGGGGGGCGCTGGGGCCAACGTC. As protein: CASSLETGGGAGANV. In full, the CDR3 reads CASSLETGGGAGANVLTF.

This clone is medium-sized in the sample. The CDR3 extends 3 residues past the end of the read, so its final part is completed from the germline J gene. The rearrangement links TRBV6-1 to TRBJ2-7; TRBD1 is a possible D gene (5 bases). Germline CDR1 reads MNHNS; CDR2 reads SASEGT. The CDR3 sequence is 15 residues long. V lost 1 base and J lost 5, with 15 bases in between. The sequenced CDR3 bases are TGTGCCAGCAGTGAAGGTAGTCAGGGCAGGAACGAG. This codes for CASSEGSQGRNE. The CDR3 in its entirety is CASSEGSQGRNEQYF.

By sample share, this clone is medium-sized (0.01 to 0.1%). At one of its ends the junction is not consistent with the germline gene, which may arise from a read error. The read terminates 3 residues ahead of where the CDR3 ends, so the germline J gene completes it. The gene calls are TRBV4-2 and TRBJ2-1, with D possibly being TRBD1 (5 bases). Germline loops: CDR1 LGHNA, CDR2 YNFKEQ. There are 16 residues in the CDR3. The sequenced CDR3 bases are TGCGCCAGCAGCCCGGCCTATCAGGGTGTTAGGAATGAG. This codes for CASSPAYQGVRNE. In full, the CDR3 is CASSPAYQGVRNEQFF.

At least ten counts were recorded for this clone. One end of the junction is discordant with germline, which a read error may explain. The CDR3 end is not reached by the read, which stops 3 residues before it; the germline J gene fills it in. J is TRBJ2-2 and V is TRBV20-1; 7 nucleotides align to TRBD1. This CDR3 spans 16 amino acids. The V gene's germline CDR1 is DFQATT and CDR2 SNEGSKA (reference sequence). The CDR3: CSARDPGQRNTGELFF. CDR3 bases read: TGCAGTGCTCGAGACCCGGGACAGCGGAACACCGGGGAG.

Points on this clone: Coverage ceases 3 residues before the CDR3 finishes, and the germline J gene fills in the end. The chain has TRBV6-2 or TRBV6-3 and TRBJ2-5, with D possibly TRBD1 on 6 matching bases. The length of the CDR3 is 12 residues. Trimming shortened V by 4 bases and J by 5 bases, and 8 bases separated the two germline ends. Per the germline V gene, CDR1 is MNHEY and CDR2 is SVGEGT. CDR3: CASSSGDETQYF. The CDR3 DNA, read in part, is TGTGCCAGCAGTTCAGGGGATGAGACC.

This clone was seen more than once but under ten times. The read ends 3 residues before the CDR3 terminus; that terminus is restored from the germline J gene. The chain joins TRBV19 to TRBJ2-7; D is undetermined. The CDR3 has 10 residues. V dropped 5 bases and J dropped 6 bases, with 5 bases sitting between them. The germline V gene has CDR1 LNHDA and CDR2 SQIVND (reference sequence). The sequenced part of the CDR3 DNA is TGTGCCAGTAGTCTGTGCGAG. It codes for CASSLCE. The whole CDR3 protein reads CASSLCEQYF.

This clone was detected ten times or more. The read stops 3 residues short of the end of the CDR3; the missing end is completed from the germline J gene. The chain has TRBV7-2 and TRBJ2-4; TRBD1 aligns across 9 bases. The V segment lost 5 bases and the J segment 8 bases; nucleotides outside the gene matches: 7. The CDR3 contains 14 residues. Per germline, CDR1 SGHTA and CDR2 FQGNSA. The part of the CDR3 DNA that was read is TGTGCCAGCAGCACCGGGACAGGGAGTGACATT. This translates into CASSTGTGSDI. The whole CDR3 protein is CASSTGTGSDIQYF.

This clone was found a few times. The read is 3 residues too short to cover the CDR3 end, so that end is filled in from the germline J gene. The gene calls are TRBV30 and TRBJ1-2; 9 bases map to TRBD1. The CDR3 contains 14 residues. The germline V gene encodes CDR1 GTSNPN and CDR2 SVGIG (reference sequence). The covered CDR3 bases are TGTGCCTGGAATCCGGACAGGGGTTCCGGCGGC. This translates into CAWNPDRGSGG. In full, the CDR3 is CAWNPDRGSGGYTF.

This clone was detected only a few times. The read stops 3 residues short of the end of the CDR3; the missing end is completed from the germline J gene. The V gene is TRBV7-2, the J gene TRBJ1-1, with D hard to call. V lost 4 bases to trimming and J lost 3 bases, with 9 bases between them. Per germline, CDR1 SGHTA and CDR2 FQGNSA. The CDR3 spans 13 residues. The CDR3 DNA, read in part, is TGTGCCAGCAGCTCCGGGTATGACACTGAA. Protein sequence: CASSSGYDTE. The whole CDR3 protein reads CASSSGYDTEAFF.

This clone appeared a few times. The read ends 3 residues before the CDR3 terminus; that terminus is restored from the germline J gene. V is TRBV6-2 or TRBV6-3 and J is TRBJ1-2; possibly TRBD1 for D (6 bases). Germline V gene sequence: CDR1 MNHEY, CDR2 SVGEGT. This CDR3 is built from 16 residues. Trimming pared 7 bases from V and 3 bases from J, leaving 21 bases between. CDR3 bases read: TGTGCCAGCATAAGGTCCGGGGGGGCGCGGTACTATGGC. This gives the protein CASIRSGGARYYG. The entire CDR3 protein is CASIRSGGARYYGYTF.